The 20 T cell receptor beta chains given below trace back to one sample, sequenced in a study of CD8+ T cells in alopecia areata. Stated treatment: oral pan-JAK inhibitor, 5-10 mg twice daily. Sequencing templates came from extracted RNA that was reverse transcribed into cDNA. The data were produced by immunoSEQ multiplex PCR, yet TCRdb's version contains in-frame clones alone and is incomplete. The sample has about 64,000 clones; approximately 44% are singletons. The sample in question was CD8+ T cells sorted from blood, obtained at roughly week 36, from a patient treated with tofacitinib. These receptors were taken from a human donor with alopecia areata.

This clone was seen just once. The chain joins TRBV9 to TRBJ2-1, with D perhaps being TRBD1 or TRBD2 (5 bases each). The CDR3 is 19 amino acids. The ends were cut back, 3 bases at V and 8 bases at J, with 30 bases in the middle. Germline loops: CDR1 SGDLS, CDR2 YYNGEE. The CDR3 nucleotides read TGTGCCAGCAGCGACCCACACGCTTGGGGACCTGGCGCTCGGGATGAGCAGTTCTTC. It specifies CASSDPHAWGPGARDEQFF. Variable domain in full (rest from reference TRBV9 and TRBJ2-1): DSGVTQTPKHLITATGQRVTLRCSPRSGDLSVYWYQQSLDQGLQFLIQYYNGEERAKGNILERFSAQQFPDLHSELNLSSLELGDSALYFCASSDPHAWGPGARDEQFFGPGTRLTVL.

The chain has TRBV9 and TRBJ1-4; D is uncertain. CDR3 size: 13 residues. Between the trimmed V and J ends, which lost 3 bases and 7 bases, there was a span of 10 bases. Looked up from germline, CDR1 is SGDLS and CDR2 is YYNGEE. CDR3 protein: CASSGRAPEKLFF. The CDR3 nucleotides are TGTGCCAGCAGCGGTCGGGCGCCTGAAAAACTGTTTTTT.

The genes are TRBV19 and TRBJ1-5, with unresolved D. The CDR3 extends over 16 amino acids. Germline V CDR1 and CDR2: LNHDA, SQIVND (reference sequence). V shed 3 bases and J shed 4 bases, with 16 bases lying between them. This chain's CDR3 is CASSIKFALGNQPQHF. In DNA form, the CDR3 reads TGTGCCAGTAGTATCAAGTTCGCGTTAGGAAATCAGCCCCAGCATTTT.

In its sample, this clone was seen a few times. V is TRBV7-9 and J is TRBJ1-2, with D unresolved. The CDR3 length is 15 residues. The ends were cut back, 1 base at V and 3 bases at J, with 12 bases in the middle. Germline CDR1 and CDR2: SEHNR and FQNEAQ (reference sequence). This CDR3 reads CASSLGGVGDYGYTF. In DNA, the CDR3 is TGTGCCAGCAGCTTAGGTGGGGTTGGAGACTATGGCTACACCTTC.

As for this clone: The likely explanation is a read error, given a far larger clone one base away. This specimen includes other DNA sequences encoding the same CDR3. V gene TRBV2 combines with J gene TRBJ2-1; D possibly corresponds to TRBD1 (6 bases). The CDR3 runs 11 residues. The germline V gene has CDR1 SNHLY and CDR2 FYNNEI. The CDR3 reads CATYGQNEQFF. The DNA of the CDR3 is TGTGCTACCTATGGACAGAATGAGCAGTTCTTC.

This clone came up a few times. The chain links TRBV7-3 to TRBJ2-2; unclear D gene. Germline V gene lookup returns CDR1 SGHTA and CDR2 FQGTGA. The V and J ends lost 2 bases and 2 bases respectively, with 24 bases between them. CDR3 size: 20 residues. CDR3 nucleotide sequence: TGTGCCAGCAGCTTATTGCCCCAGTCCGGATTGGGTGGCAACACCGGGGAGCTGTTTTTT. It encodes CASSLLPQSGLGGNTGELFF.

The J gene is TRBJ2-3, the V gene TRBV27; 8 bases agree with TRBD2. The V gene's germline CDR1 is MNHEY and CDR2 SMNVEV (reference sequence). The CDR3 spans 15 residues. Trimming took 4 bases from V and 2 from J; bases not matched to a gene: 5. Here the CDR3 reads CASSSVAGYTDTQYF. CDR3 nucleotide sequence: TGTGCCAGCAGTTCTGTAGCGGGGTACACAGATACGCAGTATTTT.

The J gene is TRBJ1-1, the V gene TRBV5-1; no clear D. This CDR3 region has 15 residues. V was clipped by 0 bases and J by 1 base, with 10 bases between them. Germline V gene lookup returns CDR1 SGHRS and CDR2 YFSETQ. This CDR3 reads CASSLVGLSNTEAFF. The CDR3 DNA sequence: TGCGCCAGCAGCTTGGTTGGACTGTCGAACACTGAAGCTTTCTTT. Based on the CDR3 plus reference TRBV5-1 and TRBJ1-1, the full variable domain is KAGVTQTPRYLIKTRGQQVTLSCSPISGHRSVSWYQQTPGQGLQFLFEYFSETQRNKGNFPGRFSGRQFSNSRSEMNVSTLELGDSALYLCASSLVGLSNTEAFFGQGTRLTVV.

This rearrangement joins TRBV4-3 to TRBJ2-7; TRBD2 matches at 9 bases. V trimming: 4 bases; J trimming: 6 bases; junction bases outside the gene matches: 10. The CDR3 contains 15 residues. Germline loops: CDR1 LGHNA, CDR2 YSLEER. The CDR3 DNA follows: TGCGCCAGCAGCCCCTATTTAGCGGGAGTGAGCGAGCAGTACTTC. Translation: CASSPYLAGVSEQYF.

The V and J genes are TRBV5-1 and TRBJ2-7, with 9 bases that match TRBD1. V lost 4 bases and J lost 6; bases outside the gene matches: 8. CDR3 length: 14 amino acids. Germline V CDR1 and CDR2: SGHRS, YFSETQ. For the CDR3, the DNA is TGCGCCAGCAGCCCGACCGGGACAGGGATCGAGCAGTACTTC. This translates into CASSPTGTGIEQYF.

A few counts support this clone. This sequence joins TRBV27 and TRBJ2-2; TRBD1 might be the D (7 bases). This CDR3 has 16 residues. V was shortened by 3 bases and J by 4 bases, with 15 bases between the two germline ends. Germline-derived CDR1 and CDR2 are MNHEY and SMNVEV (reference sequence). CDR3 nucleotide sequence: TGTGCCAGCAGTTTGGGAACCAGGGGGGTCACCGGGGAGCTGTTTTTT. Translating gives CASSLGTRGVTGELFF.

This clone turned up a few times. The rearrangement joins TRBV25-1 to TRBJ1-2; D possibly corresponds to TRBD1 (5 bases). CDR3 length equals 14 residues. V was clipped by 4 bases and J by 8 bases, with 17 bases between them. Germline V gene sequence: CDR1 MGHDK, CDR2 SYGVNS. This CDR3 is CASSGPGVESGYTF. The CDR3 region has the DNA TGTGCCAGCAGTGGCCCGGGGGTGGAAAGCGGCTACACCTTC.

The rearrangement links TRBV29-1 to TRBJ2-5; TRBD2 aligns across 12 bases. V shed 4 bases and J 5 bases; nucleotides not matched to a gene: 11. CDR1 SQVTM and CDR2 ANQGSEA come from the germline V gene. The CDR3 is 16 residues long. CDR3: CSVALAGGPVGETQYF. The CDR3 nucleotides read TGCAGCGTTGCCCTAGCGGGAGGGCCGGTTGGTGAGACCCAGTACTTC.

The J gene is TRBJ2-1, the V gene TRBV5-1, with D tentatively TRBD2 (5 bases). This CDR3 is built from 15 residues. The V and J ends lost 4 bases and 2 bases respectively, with 13 bases between them. Germline V gives CDR1 SGHRS, CDR2 YFSETQ. Written as DNA, the CDR3 is TGCGCCAGCAGCGGCCTCGGGAATCCCTACAATGAGCAGTTCTTC. Its protein is CASSGLGNPYNEQFF.

The rearrangement links TRBV11-2 to TRBJ2-1; 7 bases are shared with TRBD2. CDR3 size: 12 residues. The germline gives CDR1 SGHAT, CDR2 FQNNGV. V was pared by 3 bases and J by 15 bases, with 8 bases of the junction left unmatched. The CDR3 protein is CASSFGGGDLFF. CDR3 nucleotides: TGTGCCAGCAGCTTCGGTGGGGGGGACTTGTTCTTC.

This clone was picked up a small number of times. The chain joins TRBV7-2 to TRBJ2-7; 7 bases are a match to TRBD1. The CDR3 has 14 amino acids. Unmatched junction bases numbered 8, after V lost 5 bases and J lost 4 bases. The germline V gene has CDR1 SGHTA and CDR2 FQGNSA. CDR3 DNA sequence: TGTGCCAGCAGCGGCCGGGACAGACCTTACGAGCAGTACTTC. Translation gives CASSGRDRPYEQYF.

This clone occurred a few times. The rearrangement uses TRBV29-1 and TRBJ1-2; D gene uncertain. Deletions cut 4 bases from V and 1 base from J, with 7 bases between. CDR3 length: 12 amino acids. Looked up from germline, CDR1 is SQVTM and CDR2 is ANQGSEA. The CDR3, as DNA: TGCAGCGTTGTGGGGAGTAACTATGGCTACACCTTC. It encodes CSVVGSNYGYTF.

The rearrangement joins TRBV29-1 to TRBJ1-2; D is perhaps TRBD1 (6 bases). CDR1 SQVTM and CDR2 ANQGSEA come from the germline V gene. V was pared by 4 bases and J by 0 bases, with 12 bases between. The CDR3 extends over 14 amino acids. The CDR3 DNA reads TGCAGCGTTGCCGAGACAGGACCTAACTATGGCTACACCTTC. This codes for CSVAETGPNYGYTF.

This clone was counted only a few times. The chain links TRBV7-8 to TRBJ2-1, with 7 bases fitting TRBD2. Germline V lookup: CDR1 SGHVS, CDR2 FQNEAQ. V trimming: 2 bases; J trimming: 9 bases; junction bases outside the gene matches: 19. The CDR3 consists of 18 residues. This CDR3 is CASSLTGVRGGLGGEQFF. CDR3 DNA sequence: TGTGCCAGCAGCTTAACCGGGGTTCGGGGAGGGCTTGGGGGTGAGCAGTTCTTC.

This clone was observed a few times. The same CDR3 is also encoded by other DNA sequences in this sample. This sequence joins TRBV29-1 and TRBJ2-7; tentatively, D is TRBD2 (6 bases). This CDR3 region has 11 residues. Germline V gene data show CDR1 as SQVTM and CDR2 as ANQGSEA. V lost 7 bases, J lost 3 bases, and 10 bases lay in between. The CDR3 DNA is TGCAGCGGCGGGACCGACTACGAGCAGTACTTC. Protein: CSGGTDYEQYF.